What follows are 16 T cell receptor beta chains derived from one specimen sequenced in a study of cytomegalovirus exposure and HLA in healthy donors. Primers for the PCR totalled 60 Vbeta and 13 Jbeta. Profiling relied on immunoSEQ multiplex PCR, and the TCRdb table lists in-frame clones only, not all of them. Here the sample spans roughly 180,000 clones, approximately 80% being singletons. Sequencing was done on a sample of PBMCs. These receptors were taken from a man younger than 35 in good health and CMV-seronegative.

This chain links TRBV9 with TRBJ2-5; TRBD1 aligns across 7 bases. After removal of 4 bases from V and 1 base from J, the junction contained 4 bases not matched to a gene. The CDR3 length is 14 residues. Germline-derived CDR1 and CDR2 are SGDLS and YYNGEE. CDR3 sequence reads: CASSPGTAQETQYF. DNA for the CDR3: TGTGCCAGCAGCCCCGGGACAGCCCAAGAGACCCAGTACTTC.

Only a few counts were recorded for this clone. The genes are TRBV19 and TRBJ1-4; 9 nucleotides line up with TRBD1. V gave up 7 bases and J gave up 7 bases; unmatched junction bases: 7. The CDR3 is made up of 14 amino acids. Germline V gene data show CDR1 as LNHDA and CDR2 as SQIVND (reference sequence). For the CDR3, the DNA is TGTGCCAGTACCACAGGGGGCGGAAGTGAAAAACTGTTTTTT. The encoded protein is CASTTGGGSEKLFF.

The chain combines TRBV5-6 with TRBJ2-5; 7 bases align to TRBD2. V lost 4 bases and J lost 11; bases outside the gene matches: 11. Germline V gene lookup returns CDR1 SGHDT and CDR2 YYEEEE. This CDR3 is built from 13 residues. The CDR3 loop is CASSPGEGNEQYF. CDR3 DNA sequence: TGTGCCAGCAGCCCCGGGGAGGGGAATGAGCAGTACTTC.

The rearrangement links TRBV4-1 to TRBJ1-2; 11 nucleotides align to TRBD1. V was clipped by 0 bases and J by 4 bases; unmatched bases: 7. The CDR3 length is 17 residues. The germline V gene has CDR1 MGHRA and CDR2 YSYEKL. CDR3 in DNA: TGCGCCAGCAGCCAAGAAGGACAGGGGGCGCGGGTCTATGGCTACACCTTC. Protein sequence: CASSQEGQGARVYGYTF.

The V call is TRBV7-2, the J call TRBJ1-2; tentatively, D is TRBD1 (6 bases). With 5 bases removed from V and 8 bases from J, the gap between germline ends came to 15 bases. The CDR3 is 13 amino acids. CDR1 is SGHTA, CDR2 FQGNSA, per germline. CDR3 amino acids: CASSPTGSKGYTF. As DNA, the CDR3 is TGTGCCAGCAGCCCAACAGGGTCGAAAGGCTACACCTTC. The entire variable domain, with the rest obtained from reference TRBV7-2 and TRBJ1-2, is as follows: GAGVSQSPSNKVTEKGKDVELRCDPISGHTALYWYRQSLGQGLEFLIYFQGNSAPDKSGLPSDRFSAERTGGSVSTLTIQRTQQEDSAVYLCASSPTGSKGYTFGSGTRLTVV.

The rearrangement links TRBV6-5 to TRBJ1-1; 7 bases fit TRBD1. This CDR3 region has 13 residues. V was clipped by 6 bases and J by 10 bases; unmatched bases: 11. Germline loops: CDR1 MNHEY, CDR2 SVGAGI. The CDR3 DNA is TGTGCCAGCAGAAGGGAAACAGGGGTCGCAGCTTTCTTT. The encoded protein is CASRRETGVAAFF.

This clone was observed a single time. The CDR3 bases are TGCGCCAGCAGCTTGGGGGCAGGGAACACCGGGGAGCTGTTTTTT. Protein product: CASSLGAGNTGELFF. The chain couples TRBV5-1 to TRBJ2-2; D is unclear. The length of the CDR3 is 15 residues. The germline gives CDR1 SGHRS, CDR2 YFSETQ. Trimming left V 0 bases short and J 1 base short, with 7 bases between.

The chain has TRBV4-1 and TRBJ1-1, with unresolved D. Looked up from germline, CDR1 is MGHRA and CDR2 is YSYEKL. With 4 bases removed from V and 4 bases from J, the gap between germline ends came to 7 bases. The CDR3 runs to 12 residues. CDR3 loop: CASSRGGTEAFF. In DNA, the CDR3 is TGCGCCAGCAGCCGAGGCGGCACTGAAGCTTTCTTT.

The chain uses TRBV9 and TRBJ2-2; D is unclear. In germline, CDR1 is SGDLS, CDR2 YYNGEE. CDR3 size: 17 residues. V was clipped by 0 bases and J by 0 bases, with 12 bases between them. CDR3 DNA: TGTGCCAGCAGCGTAGAAGCCTTCAGCGCGAACACCGGGGAGCTGTTTTTT. Its protein is CASSVEAFSANTGELFF.

The J gene is TRBJ2-2, the V gene TRBV11-2; D is unclear. V was trimmed by 5 bases and J by 0 bases, leaving 4 bases between them. This CDR3 comprises 13 residues. Per germline, CDR1 SGHAT and CDR2 FQNNGV. CDR3 sequence reads: CASSRANTGELFF. CDR3 in DNA: TGTGCCAGCAGCCGGGCGAACACCGGGGAGCTGTTTTTT.

This chain links TRBV28 with TRBJ2-7, with TRBD2 matching 10 bases. Germline V CDR1 and CDR2: MDHEN, SYDVKM. With V trimmed by 1 base and J by 3 bases, 3 bases remained unmatched. The CDR3 has 15 amino acids. CDR3 in amino acids: CASSLFVAGGYEQYF. CDR3 coding DNA: TGTGCCAGCAGTTTATTCGTAGCGGGAGGCTACGAGCAGTACTTC.

The V call is TRBV15, the J call TRBJ2-2; D possibly corresponds to TRBD1 (5 bases). Between the trimmed V and J ends, which lost 2 bases and 0 bases, there was a span of 7 bases. The CDR3 totals 15 residues. Germline V gives CDR1 LNHNV, CDR2 YYDKDF (reference sequence). CDR3 DNA sequence: TGTGCCACCAGCAGACAGGGTACGAACACCGGGGAGCTGTTTTTT. Protein: CATSRQGTNTGELFF.

The chain recombines TRBV7-6 with TRBJ1-4, with 9 bases matching TRBD1. V lost 5 bases, J lost 8 bases, and 12 bases stayed unmatched. Germline CDR1 and CDR2: SGHVS and FNYEAQ. CDR3 length equals 16 residues. In nucleotides, the CDR3 is TGTGCCAGCAGCCCAAGTACAGGGGGCCTGGGGGAAAAACTGTTTTTT. Translation: CASSPSTGGLGEKLFF.

The gene calls are TRBV18 and TRBJ1-1, with D possibly matching TRBD1 (5 bases). Trimming stripped 5 bases from V and 3 bases from J, with 19 bases between. CDR3 length equals 16 residues. Per germline, CDR1 KGHSH and CDR2 LQKENI. The CDR3 protein is CASSTRRGSSDTEAFF. The CDR3 DNA is TGTGCCAGCTCAACTCGTAGGGGAAGTTCGGACACTGAAGCTTTCTTT.

The chain has TRBV30 and TRBJ1-2; D is perhaps TRBD1 (5 bases). Per germline, CDR1 GTSNPN and CDR2 SVGIG (reference sequence). The CDR3 has 16 residues. V lost 1 base to trimming and J lost 3 bases, with 18 bases between them. The CDR3 bases are TGTGCCTGGAGTGGCGGGGGAAGAATTCCCTACTATGGCTACACCTTC. The encoded protein is CAWSGGGRIPYYGYTF.

The chain carries TRBV19 and TRBJ2-3, with 9 bases lining up with TRBD1. V gave up 10 bases and J gave up 14 bases; unmatched junction bases: 16. Per germline, CDR1 LNHDA and CDR2 SQIVND (reference sequence). The CDR3 extends over 13 amino acids. CDR3: CATSPTGGPSWYF. The CDR3 region has the DNA TGTGCCACTTCCCCAACAGGGGGCCCGAGTTGGTATTTT.